Given below is one T cell receptor (beta chain) in context. The sample originates from a study of blood T cell repertoires in COVID-19. Study information: Donors in the United States, Italy and Spain gave samples during acute or convalescent COVID-19. Sources were T cells, B-cell-depleted T cells, or PBMCs; the material itself was cDNA or gDNA.

TCRdb's table, derived via immunoSEQ multiplex PCR, lists solely in-frame clones and lacks some. This repertoire shows approximately 150,000 clones, approximately 90% found once; its top ten account for 13%. Patients at the Seattle site were enrolled during active infection and followed longitudinally. V lost 4 bases and J 1 base, leaving 11 bases between the germline ends. The length of the CDR3 is 15 residues. Germline-derived CDR1 and CDR2 are ENHRY and SYGVKD. The source is a man younger than 30 with COVID-19, enrolled during active disease. Sequencing was carried out using peripheral blood. V is TRBV10-3 and J is TRBJ1-5, with a tentative D call TRBD1 (5 bases). The DNA of the CDR3 is TGTGCCATCAGTGGGGGACTGGACAGCAATCAGCCCCAGCATTTT. It specifies CAISGGLDSNQPQHF.